One and the same sample provided the 18 T cell receptor beta chains below, sequenced in a study of blood T cell repertoires in COVID-19 (TCRdb year 2020). Receptors were amplified or captured by the immunoSEQ multiplex PCR assay. TCRdb carries this immuneACCESS record with in-frame sequences only. Its versions omit some clonotypes, under half of them owing to an unresolved V gene in the studies checked, with the rest unexplained. Across this sample there are tens of thousands of clones, with 65% to 80% seen only once. The ten largest make up around a fifth of the sample. Sequences were obtained from peripheral blood. The receptors derive from a human donor with active or convalescent COVID-19. The donor label of this sample is uncertain.

The chain joins TRBV3-1 (or the pseudogene TRBV3-2) to TRBJ2-1; 15 bases match TRBD2. The trim removed 3 bases at V and 12 bases at J, leaving 9 bases unmatched. Germline V gene data show CDR1 as LGHDT and CDR2 as YNNKEL (reference sequence). CDR3 length equals 16 residues. In nucleotides, the CDR3 is TGTGCCAGCAGCCAGGGGACTAGCGGGAGGTTAAGTGCGCAGTTCTTC. Its translation is CASSQGTSGRLSAQFF.

Only a few counts were recorded for this clone. The gene calls are TRBV30 and TRBJ1-4, with 7 nucleotides matching TRBD1. Trimming at V came to 5 bases and at J to 5 bases, leaving 8 bases not matched to a gene. CDR3 length: 14 amino acids. Germline assignment: CDR1 GTSNPN and CDR2 SVGIG (reference sequence). CDR3 protein: CAWRPGGTNEKLFF. The CDR3 nucleotides are TGTGCCTGGCGCCCAGGGGGTACCAATGAAAAACTGTTTTTT. Full variable domain (missing parts from reference TRBV30 and TRBJ1-4): SQTIHQWPATLVQPVGSPLSLECTVEGTSNPNLYWYRQAAGRGLQLLFYSVGIGQISSEVPQNLSASRPQDRQFILSSKKLLLSDSGFYLCAWRPGGTNEKLFFGSGTQLSVL.

The gene calls are TRBV5-4 and TRBJ2-5; D might be TRBD1 (5 bases). Germline-derived CDR1 and CDR2 are SGHNT and YYREEE (reference sequence). Trimming took off 2 bases at V and 5 bases at J, with 13 bases between the two ends. The CDR3 consists of 14 residues. CDR3 residues: CASSFYQGRETQYF. The DNA of the CDR3 is TGTGCCAGCAGCTTTTACCAGGGTAGGGAGACCCAGTACTTC.

This clone appeared a single time. The rearrangement links TRBV6-5 to TRBJ2-7, with 12 bases that match TRBD2. Trimming removed 2 bases from V and 5 bases from J; junction bases left unmatched: 7. Per germline, CDR1 MNHEY and CDR2 SVGAGI. The CDR3 runs 16 residues. CDR3: CASSYAASGRAHEQYF. In DNA form, the CDR3 reads TGTGCCAGCAGTTACGCCGCTAGCGGGAGGGCCCACGAGCAGTACTTC.

This chain joins TRBV7-2 and TRBJ2-3; 9 nucleotides match TRBD2. The CDR3 is 18 amino acids. The J segment lost 4 bases and the V segment lost 2 bases, leaving 13 bases of the junction unmatched. Germline V gene lookup returns CDR1 SGHTA and CDR2 FQGNSA. CDR3 nucleotide sequence: TGTGCCAGCAGCTTAACGGCCGGTAGCGGGAGACGCCCAGATACGCAGTATTTT. Translating it yields CASSLTAGSGRRPDTQYF.

This clone was found once. The rearrangement joins TRBV6-6 to TRBJ2-5; maybe TRBD1 (6 bases). CDR1 is MNHNY and CDR2 is SVGAGI in the germline V gene (reference sequence). The CDR3 is made up of 15 amino acids. V was pared by 0 bases and J by 2 bases, with 10 bases between. The CDR3 DNA sequence: TGTGCCAGCAGTTACTCGTTGGGACAACAAGAGACCCAGTACTTC. It specifies CASSYSLGQQETQYF.

J is TRBJ1-2 and V is TRBV25-1; D call uncertain. CDR1 is MGHDK, CDR2 SYGVNS, per germline. This CDR3 has 12 residues. Trimming left V 6 bases short and J 5 bases short, with 10 bases between. The DNA of the CDR3 is TGTGCCAGCAGGGGGAGCGCTTATGGCTACACCTTC. Translating it yields CASRGSAYGYTF.

The chain couples TRBV6-4 to TRBJ2-6, with D possibly being TRBD2 (7 bases). V lost 2 bases to trimming and J lost 3 bases, with 11 bases between them. The CDR3 has 16 residues. Germline CDR1 and CDR2: MRHNA and SNTAGT. The CDR3: CASSDGGAGGANVLTF. CDR3 nucleotides: TGTGCCAGCAGTGACGGGGGGGCTGGTGGGGCCAACGTCCTGACTTTC.

The chain links TRBV11-2 to TRBJ2-3, with unresolved D. Per the germline V gene, CDR1 is SGHAT and CDR2 is FQNNGV. Trimming cost V 7 bases and J 0 bases, with 5 bases left between them. The CDR3 extends over 12 amino acids. The DNA for the CDR3 is TGTGCCAGCACCCTAAGCACAGATACGCAGTATTTT. This codes for CASTLSTDTQYF.

The chain recombines TRBV5-5 with TRBJ2-1; 9 bases are shared with TRBD2. Germline loops: CDR1 SGHKS, CDR2 YYEKEE (reference sequence). V lost 0 bases to trimming and J lost 12 bases; unmatched junction nucleotides: 7. The CDR3 spans 14 residues. CDR3 nucleotides: TGTGCCAGCAGCTTGGGCGGAGTAGCGGGAGCGCAGTTCTTC. Amino acid sequence: CASSLGGVAGAQFF.

The chain couples TRBV7-2 to TRBJ2-1; weak D call: TRBD2 (6 bases). The CDR3 has 15 residues. Germline V CDR1 and CDR2: SGHTA, FQGNSA. V was clipped by 3 bases and J by 7 bases, with 16 bases between them. In nucleotides, the CDR3 is TGTGCCAGCAGCTTCAGCCAGGGCGCGGGGAATGAGCAGTTCTTC. Its protein product is CASSFSQGAGNEQFF.

CDR3 amino acids: CSVEWREPGTQYF. The CDR3 nucleotides read TGCAGCGTTGAGTGGCGGGAGCCCGGTACGCAGTATTTT. The rearrangement links TRBV29-1 to TRBJ2-3; 7 bases are shared with TRBD2. Germline loops: CDR1 SQVTM, CDR2 ANQGSEA. The CDR3 loop spans 13 amino acids. The ends lost 3 bases at V and 8 bases at J; junction bases unmatched: 8.

V is TRBV4-2 and J is TRBJ2-7, with 8 bases lining up with TRBD1. After removal of 0 bases from V and 6 bases from J, the junction contained 10 bases not matched to a gene. Germline CDR1 reads LGHNA; CDR2 reads YNFKEQ. The CDR3 runs to 16 residues. CDR3 in amino acids: CASSQERTGLMLEQYF. CDR3 nucleotide sequence: TGTGCCAGCAGCCAAGAACGGACAGGGTTAATGCTCGAGCAGTACTTC.

The V gene is TRBV7-2, the J gene TRBJ2-7; D remains ambiguous. The V end lost 5 bases, the J end lost 4 bases, and 9 bases lay between the germline ends. From germline, CDR1 is SGHTA and CDR2 FQGNSA. The CDR3 spans 12 residues. CDR3 bases: TGTGCCAGCAGCCTATCTAGATACGAGCAGTACTTC. It yields the protein CASSLSRYEQYF. The variable domain in full, completed from reference TRBV7-2 and TRBJ2-7, reads GAGVSQSPSNKVTEKGKDVELRCDPISGHTALYWYRQSLGQGLEFLIYFQGNSAPDKSGLPSDRFSAERTGGSVSTLTIQRTQQEDSAVYLCASSLSRYEQYFGPGTRLTVT.

V is TRBV21-1 and J is TRBJ2-1; the table's D call, TRBD2, has no DNA check behind it. TRBV21-1 is a recognized pseudogene. The CDR3 contains 17 residues. The DNA for the CDR3 is TGTGCCAGCAGCGCCCCCGGGGGTGCTGTTTCGGGAAATGAGCAGTTCTTC. It specifies CASSAPGGAVSGNEQFF.

This chain connects TRBV6-6 to TRBJ1-3; 7 nucleotides agree with TRBD1. The length of the CDR3 is 14 residues. After removal of 2 bases from V and 4 bases from J, the junction contained 2 bases not matched to a gene. CDR1 MNHNY and CDR2 SVGAGI come from the germline V gene (reference sequence). The CDR3 DNA follows: TGTGCCAGCAGTTACACAGGGGAAGGAAACACCATATATTTT. Translating gives CASSYTGEGNTIYF.

The chain joins TRBV19 to TRBJ1-1, with unresolved D. Trimming pared 5 bases from V and 6 bases from J, leaving 13 bases between. The CDR3 is made up of 13 amino acids. Germline V gives CDR1 LNHDA, CDR2 SQIVND (reference sequence). The CDR3 nucleotides are TGTGCCAGTAGTGAAGAGGGAAGAGCTGAAGCTTTCTTT. Translation gives CASSEEGRAEAFF.

A single count supports this clone. This sequence joins TRBV30 and TRBJ2-3; 14 bases are shared with TRBD2. Trimming took 8 bases from V and 6 from J; bases not matched to a gene: 13. Germline V lookup: CDR1 GTSNPN, CDR2 SVGIG (reference sequence). This CDR3 is built from 16 residues. CDR3 sequence: CAVQSSGTSGSDTQYF. CDR3 sequence (DNA): TGTGCCGTACAGTCCTCCGGGACTAGCGGGAGCGATACGCAGTATTTT.